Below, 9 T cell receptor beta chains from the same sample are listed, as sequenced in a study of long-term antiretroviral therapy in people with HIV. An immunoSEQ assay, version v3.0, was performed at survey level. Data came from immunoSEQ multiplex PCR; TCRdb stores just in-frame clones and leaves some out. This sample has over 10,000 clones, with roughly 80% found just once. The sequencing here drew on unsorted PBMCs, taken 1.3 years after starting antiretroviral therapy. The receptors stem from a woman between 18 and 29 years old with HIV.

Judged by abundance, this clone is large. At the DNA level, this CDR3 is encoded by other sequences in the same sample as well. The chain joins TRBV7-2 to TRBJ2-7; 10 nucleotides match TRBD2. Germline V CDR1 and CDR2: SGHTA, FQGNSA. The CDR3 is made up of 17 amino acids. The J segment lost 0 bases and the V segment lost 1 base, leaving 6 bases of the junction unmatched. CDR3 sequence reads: CASSLGPLAGGSYEQYF. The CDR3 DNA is TGTGCCAGCAGCTTAGGCCCCTTAGCGGGGGGCTCCTACGAGCAGTACTTC.

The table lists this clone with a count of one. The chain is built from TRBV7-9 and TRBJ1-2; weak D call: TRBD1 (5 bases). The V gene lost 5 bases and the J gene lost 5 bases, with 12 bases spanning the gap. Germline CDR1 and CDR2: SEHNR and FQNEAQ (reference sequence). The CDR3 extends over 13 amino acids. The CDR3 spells CASSPTGRYGYTF. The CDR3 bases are TGTGCCAGCAGCCCAACGGGACGGTATGGCTACACCTTC.

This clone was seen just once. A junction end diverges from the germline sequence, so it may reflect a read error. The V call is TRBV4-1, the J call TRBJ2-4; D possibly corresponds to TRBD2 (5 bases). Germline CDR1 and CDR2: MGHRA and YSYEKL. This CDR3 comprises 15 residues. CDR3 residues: CASRQAVLAKNIQYF. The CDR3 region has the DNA TGCGCCAGCAGGCAAGCGGTACTAGCCAAAAACATTCAGTACTTC.

In nucleotides, the CDR3 is TGTGCCAGCAGTTGGGCAGGCGCTAGCTCTGGGGCCAACGTCCTGACTTTC. Protein product: CASSWAGASSGANVLTF. The chain carries TRBV7-9 and TRBJ2-6; no reliable D call. Germline loops: CDR1 SEHNR, CDR2 FQNEAQ (reference sequence). Deletions cut 6 bases from V and 0 bases from J, with 15 bases between. The length of the CDR3 is 17 residues. Supplemented by reference TRBV7-9 and TRBJ2-6, the full variable domain reads DTGVSQNPRHKITKRGQNVTFRCDPISEHNRLYWYRQTLGQGPEFLTYFQNEAQLEKSRLLSDRFSAERPKGSFSTLEIQRTEQGDSAMYLCASSWAGASSGANVLTFGAGSRLTVL.

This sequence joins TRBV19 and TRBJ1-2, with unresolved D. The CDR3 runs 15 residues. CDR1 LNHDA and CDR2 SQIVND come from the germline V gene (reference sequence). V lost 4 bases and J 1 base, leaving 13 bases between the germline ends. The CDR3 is CASSTGRQNNYGYTF. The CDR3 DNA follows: TGTGCCAGTAGTACTGGGAGGCAAAATAACTATGGCTACACCTTC.

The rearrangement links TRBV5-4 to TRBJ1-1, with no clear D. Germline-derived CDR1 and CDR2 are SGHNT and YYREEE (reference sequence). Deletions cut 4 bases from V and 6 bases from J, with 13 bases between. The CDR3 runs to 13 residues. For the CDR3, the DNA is TGTGCCAGCAGCCTGATTGACCTCCCTGAAGCTTTCTTT. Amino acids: CASSLIDLPEAFF.

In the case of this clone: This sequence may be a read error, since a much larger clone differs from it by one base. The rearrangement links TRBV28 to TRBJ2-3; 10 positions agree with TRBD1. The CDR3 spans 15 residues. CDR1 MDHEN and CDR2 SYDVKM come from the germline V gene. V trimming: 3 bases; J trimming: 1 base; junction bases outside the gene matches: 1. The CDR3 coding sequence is TGTGCCAGCAGTTTGGGGACAGGGGGCACAGATACGCAGTATTTT. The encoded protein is CASSLGTGGTDTQYF. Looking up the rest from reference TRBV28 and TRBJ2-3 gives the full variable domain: DVKVTQSSRYLVKRTGEKVFLECVQDMDHENMFWYRQDPGLGLRLIYFSYDVKMKEKGDIPEGYSVSREKKERFSLILESASTNQTSMYLCASSLGTGGTDTQYFGPGTRLTVL.

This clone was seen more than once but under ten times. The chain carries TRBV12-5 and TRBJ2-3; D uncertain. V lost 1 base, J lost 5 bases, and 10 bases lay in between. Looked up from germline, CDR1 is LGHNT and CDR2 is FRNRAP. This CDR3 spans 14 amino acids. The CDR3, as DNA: TGTGCTAGTGGTTTGGCCTCGACCGGAGATACGCAGTATTTT. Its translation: CASGLASTGDTQYF.

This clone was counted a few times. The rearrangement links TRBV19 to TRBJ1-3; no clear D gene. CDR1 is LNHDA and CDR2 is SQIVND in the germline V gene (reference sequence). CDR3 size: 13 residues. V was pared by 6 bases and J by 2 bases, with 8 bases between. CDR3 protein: CASSSSPGNTIYF. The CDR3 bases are TGTGCCAGTAGCTCGTCCCCTGGAAACACCATATATTTT. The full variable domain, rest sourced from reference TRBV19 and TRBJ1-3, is DGGITQSPKYLFRKEGQNVTLSCEQNLNHDAMYWYRQDPGQGLRLIYYSQIVNDFQKGDIAEGYSVSREKKESFPLTVTSAQKNPTAFYLCASSSSPGNTIYFGEGSWLTVV.